This entry is about one T cell receptor (beta chain). Antigen specificity is unknown. The germline gives CDR1 LNHDA, CDR2 SQIVND (reference sequence). The CDR3 totals 15 residues. J lost 6 bases, V lost 7 bases, and 11 bases had no gene match. The data were obtained in a study of T cell responses to AZD1222 COVID-19 vaccine. Findings and limits, study-wide: Most donors were white British and more were female, and clonal diversity was possibly underestimated. There were vaccine-associated CD4 TCRs across spike, dominant at 160-218 and 743-854. Unmutated variant regions are reportedly the target of nearly half of TCRs that are spike-specific.

It was second doses at about 4 or about 12 weeks that were pooled. Clones were sequenced by immunoSEQ multiplex PCR, and TCRdb holds only the in-frame ones, with some missing. The data contain about 94,000 clones, about 85% of them singletons. V gene TRBV19 combines with J gene TRBJ2-7, with 11 bases fitting TRBD2. The source of this sequence is an adult who received the AZD1222 COVID-19 vaccine. Material: peripheral blood, obtained 28 days after the second AZD1222 dose. The CDR3 is CASTQYGLAGGEQYF. As DNA, the CDR3 is TGTGCCAGTACCCAATATGGGCTAGCGGGAGGCGAGCAGTACTTC.